The 22 T cell receptor beta chains presented below share a single source sample, sequenced in a study of cytomegalovirus exposure and HLA in healthy donors. Primers: 60 Vbeta forward and 13 Jbeta reverse. Using immunoSEQ multiplex PCR, the repertoire was profiled, and TCRdb retains in-frame clones only, with some absent. This table has 50,000 or so clones, about three quarters appearing once. What was sequenced was PBMCs. These receptors came from a man between 18 and 35 years old in good health and CMV-seronegative.

This clone is a singleton in its sample. V and J are TRBV7-3 and TRBJ2-1; 9 nucleotides match TRBD1. The V and J ends lost 5 bases and 10 bases, in that order; junction bases with no gene match: 12. Germline CDR1 is SGHTA and CDR2 is FQGTGA. The CDR3 has 15 residues. Here the CDR3 DNA reads TGTGCCAGCAGCCCCGGACAGGGGTCCGTCCGCGAGCAGTTCTTC. Encoded protein: CASSPGQGSVREQFF.

This chain links TRBV2 with TRBJ1-1, with D unresolved. Germline V gives CDR1 SNHLY, CDR2 FYNNEI. The CDR3 is made up of 14 amino acids. V gave up 0 bases and J gave up 4 bases, with 9 bases separating them. CDR3 in amino acids: CASSEASRFTEAFF. In DNA form, the CDR3 reads TGTGCCAGCAGTGAAGCAAGTAGATTCACTGAAGCTTTCTTT.

V usage is TRBV30 and J usage is TRBJ2-1, with 10 bases aligning to TRBD2. Germline CDR1 GTSNPN, CDR2 SVGIG (reference sequence). The J segment lost 5 bases and the V segment lost 6 bases, leaving 7 bases of the junction unmatched. This CDR3 is 14 amino acids long. The CDR3 nucleotides read TGTGCCTGCCTTCGGACTAGCGGCAACAATGAGCAGTTCTTC. It codes for CACLRTSGNNEQFF.

This rearrangement joins TRBV27 to TRBJ2-2; D perhaps matches TRBD1 (5 bases). The CDR3 runs to 13 residues. Germline-derived CDR1 and CDR2 are MNHEY and SMNVEV (reference sequence). V was trimmed by 7 bases and J by 7 bases, leaving 13 bases between them. The CDR3 spells CASTSREVGELFF. CDR3 in DNA: TGTGCCAGCACATCCAGGGAAGTCGGGGAGCTGTTTTTT.

The rearrangement joins TRBV6-1 to TRBJ2-7, with D unresolved. CDR1 is MNHNS and CDR2 is SASEGT in the germline V gene. V shed 7 bases and J shed 0 bases, with 13 bases lying between them. This CDR3 comprises 14 residues. CDR3 loop: CASITTYSSYEQYF. The CDR3 coding sequence is TGTGCCAGCATAACCACGTACTCCTCCTACGAGCAGTACTTC.

This clone was recorded only once. The gene calls are TRBV5-6 and TRBJ1-1; D is undetermined. Germline lookup yields CDR1 SGHDT and CDR2 YYEEEE. CDR3 size: 12 residues. Deletions cut 1 base from V and 5 bases from J, with 6 bases between. Here the CDR3 DNA reads TGTGCCAGCAGCTTGTCCGTGACTGAAGCTTTCTTT. Translation: CASSLSVTEAFF.

The chain uses TRBV27 and TRBJ2-7; D is possibly TRBD1 (6 bases). CDR1 and CDR2 (germline): MNHEY, SMNVEV (reference sequence). Deletions cut 3 bases from V and 4 bases from J, with 13 bases between. This CDR3 is 14 amino acids long. Written as DNA, the CDR3 is TGTGCCAGCAGTTTTAACTGGGGGCCGTACGAGCAGTACTTC. Its protein is CASSFNWGPYEQYF.

J is TRBJ1-5 and V is TRBV6-5; maybe TRBD1 (5 bases). V was shortened by 6 bases and J by 5 bases, with 14 bases between the two germline ends. Germline loops: CDR1 MNHEY, CDR2 SVGAGI. The CDR3 totals 14 residues. CDR3 sequence (DNA): TGTGCCAGCAGGTTTGGGGGGATGGATCAGCCCCAGCATTTT. Protein sequence: CASRFGGMDQPQHF.

This clone was found a few times. This chain connects TRBV6-1 to TRBJ1-3, with D hard to call. With 7 bases removed from V and 1 base from J, the gap between germline ends came to 8 bases. Germline-derived CDR1 and CDR2 are MNHNS and SASEGT. The CDR3 spans 13 residues. DNA of the CDR3: TGTGCCAGCACTCTCAGATCTGGAAACACCATATATTTT. Translated, it gives CASTLRSGNTIYF.

The rearrangement uses TRBV28 and TRBJ2-1; 7 bases map to TRBD2. The CDR3 spans 14 residues. Germline V lookup: CDR1 MDHEN, CDR2 SYDVKM. The trim removed 1 base at V and 9 bases at J, leaving 6 bases unmatched. The CDR3 DNA reads TGTGCCAGCAGTTTATCGGTAAGCGGGACTGAGCAGTTCTTC. Amino acid sequence: CASSLSVSGTEQFF.

The chain employs TRBV11-2 and TRBJ1-2; weak D call: TRBD1 (5 bases). The CDR3 runs to 15 residues. Between the trimmed V and J ends, which lost 1 base and 7 bases, there was a span of 16 bases. CDR1 is SGHAT, CDR2 FQNNGV, per germline. The CDR3, as DNA: TGTGCCAGCAGCTTAGGAGACAGATCCTACGGTGGCTACACCTTC. Residues: CASSLGDRSYGGYTF.

This chain uses TRBV4-3 with TRBJ2-2; tentatively, D is TRBD1 (5 bases). This CDR3 has 15 residues. V lost 3 bases and J lost 1, with 9 bases in between. CDR1 and CDR2 from the germline V gene are LGHNA and YSLEER. The CDR3 region has the DNA TGCGCCAGCAGCCAGGTACAGGTGAACACCGGGGAGCTGTTTTTT. As protein: CASSQVQVNTGELFF.

V usage is TRBV29-1 and J usage is TRBJ2-1; 15 nucleotides align to TRBD2. Germline trimming cut 6 bases from V and 6 bases from J; bases unmatched to any gene: 9. CDR1 is SQVTM and CDR2 is ANQGSEA in the germline V gene. The CDR3 is 16 amino acids. In DNA, the CDR3 is TGCAGCGTGGGAGGGACTAGCGGGAGGAGGGCCAATGAGCAGTTCTTC. Residues: CSVGGTSGRRANEQFF.

This chain connects TRBV6-5 to TRBJ2-7; TRBD1 aligns across 9 bases. The CDR3 runs 14 residues. Germline V lookup: CDR1 MNHEY, CDR2 SVGAGI. Germline trimming cut 10 bases from V and 9 bases from J; bases unmatched to any gene: 16. For the CDR3, the DNA is TGTGCCACGTCCAGACGGGACAGGGCGTCGCGGCAGTACTTC. Amino acid sequence: CATSRRDRASRQYF.

The chain carries TRBV7-2 and TRBJ2-7; TRBD1 matches at 10 bases. V gave up 3 bases and J gave up 3 bases; unmatched junction bases: 14. The CDR3 extends over 18 amino acids. CDR1 SGHTA and CDR2 FQGNSA come from the germline V gene. The CDR3 region is CASSLRSVGTGAGYEQYF. CDR3 nucleotides: TGTGCCAGCAGCTTGAGGAGCGTTGGGACAGGGGCCGGCTACGAGCAGTACTTC.

The chain couples TRBV7-2 to TRBJ2-5; D might be TRBD1 (5 bases). The V end was cut by 1 base, the J end by 1 base, with 10 bases between. In germline, CDR1 is SGHTA, CDR2 FQGNSA. The CDR3 loop spans 15 amino acids. The CDR3 reads CASSLGAGPQETQYF. The CDR3 DNA reads TGTGCCAGCAGCTTAGGGGCAGGGCCCCAAGAGACCCAGTACTTC.

The rearrangement joins TRBV28 to TRBJ1-4; D unclear. V gave up 8 bases and J gave up 7 bases, with 17 bases separating them. This CDR3 spans 14 amino acids. From germline, CDR1 is MDHEN and CDR2 SYDVKM. CDR3 residues: CASRTPGSIEKLFF. CDR3 nucleotide sequence: TGTGCCAGCCGCACCCCGGGATCGATTGAAAAACTGTTTTTT.

This clone was counted a few times. The chain carries TRBV5-4 and TRBJ1-3; TRBD1 is a possible D gene (6 bases). V gave up 0 bases and J gave up 0 bases, with 10 bases separating them. CDR3 size: 16 residues. CDR1 and CDR2 (germline): SGHNT, YYREEE (reference sequence). CDR3 bases: TGTGCCAGCAGCTTGGGGGGGCCGAGCTCTGGAAACACCATATATTTT. Its protein product is CASSLGGPSSGNTIYF.

The chain carries TRBV29-1 and TRBJ1-2; no clear D gene. Trimming left V 7 bases short and J 2 bases short, with 14 bases between. The CDR3 runs to 13 residues. Germline V gene sequence: CDR1 SQVTM, CDR2 ANQGSEA. This CDR3 reads CSGTADHNYGYTF. The CDR3 DNA is TGCAGCGGCACAGCGGATCACAACTATGGCTACACCTTC.

The V call is TRBV9, the J call TRBJ2-7, with 8 positions matching TRBD2. This CDR3 has 14 residues. The germline V gene encodes CDR1 SGDLS and CDR2 YYNGEE. The junction had 6 bases not matched to a gene; V was cut back by 0 bases and J by 7 bases. The CDR3 DNA follows: TGTGCCAGCAGCGTAGCCGGGAGCGGGGGAGAGCAGTACTTC. As protein: CASSVAGSGGEQYF.

The chain joins TRBV29-1 to TRBJ1-1; a weak D match, TRBD1 (5 bases). The CDR3 sequence is 12 residues long. Germline values: CDR1 SQVTM, CDR2 ANQGSEA. With 8 bases removed from V and 4 bases from J, the gap between germline ends came to 14 bases. The CDR3 region is CSLNGGGTEAFF. The DNA for the CDR3 is TGCAGCTTAAACGGGGGTGGCACTGAAGCTTTCTTT.

The chain carries TRBV4-2 and TRBJ2-5; the match to TRBD1 covers 9 bases. The CDR3 contains 15 residues. Germline V gene sequence: CDR1 LGHNA, CDR2 YNFKEQ. With V trimmed by 4 bases and J by 5 bases, 8 bases remained unmatched. Written as DNA, the CDR3 is TGTGCCAGCAGCCTAGAACAGGGGGCATTGGAGACCCAGTACTTC. Protein product: CASSLEQGALETQYF.